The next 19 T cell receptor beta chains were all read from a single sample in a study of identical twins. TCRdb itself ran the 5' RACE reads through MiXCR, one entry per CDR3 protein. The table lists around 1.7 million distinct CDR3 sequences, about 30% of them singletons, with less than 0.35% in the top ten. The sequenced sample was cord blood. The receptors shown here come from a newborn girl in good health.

The CDR3 DNA sequence: TGTGCCAGCAGCCAAGCGGGAAGAGGGAGGTATAATTCACCCCTCCACTTT. Translating gives CASSQAGRGRYNSPLHF. J is TRBJ1-6 and V is TRBV3-1; no clear D. Germline V gives CDR1 LGHDT, CDR2 YNNKEL (reference sequence). There are 17 residues in the CDR3. The V and J ends lost 1 base and 4 bases respectively, with 14 bases between them.

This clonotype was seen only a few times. This chain's CDR3 is CASRATGWGETQYF. The DNA of the CDR3 is TGTGCCAGCAGGGCTACAGGGTGGGGGGAGACCCAGTACTTC. The chain combines TRBV25-1 with TRBJ2-5; possibly TRBD1 for D (6 bases). The CDR3 has 14 amino acids. Germline CDR1 MGHDK, CDR2 SYGVNS. Trimming stripped 6 bases from V and 5 bases from J, with 16 bases between.

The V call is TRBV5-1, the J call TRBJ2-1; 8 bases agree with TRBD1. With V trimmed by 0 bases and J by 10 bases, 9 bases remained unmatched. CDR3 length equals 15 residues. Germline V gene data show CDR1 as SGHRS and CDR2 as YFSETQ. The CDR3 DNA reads TGCGCCAGCAGCTTGGGGGACAGGTACTCCTACGAGCAGTTCTTC. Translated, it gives CASSLGDRYSYEQFF.

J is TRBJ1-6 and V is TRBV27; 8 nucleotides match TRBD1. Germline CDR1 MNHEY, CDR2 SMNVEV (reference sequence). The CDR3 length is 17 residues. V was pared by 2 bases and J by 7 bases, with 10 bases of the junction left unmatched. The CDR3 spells CASSLVARQGRNSPLHF. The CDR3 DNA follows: TGTGCCAGCAGTTTAGTGGCCCGACAGGGGCGCAATTCACCCCTCCACTTT.

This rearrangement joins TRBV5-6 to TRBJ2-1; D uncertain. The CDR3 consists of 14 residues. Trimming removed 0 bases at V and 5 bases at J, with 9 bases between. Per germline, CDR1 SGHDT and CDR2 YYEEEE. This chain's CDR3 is CASSLEGRDNEQFF. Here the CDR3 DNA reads TGTGCCAGCAGCTTGGAGGGTAGAGACAATGAGCAGTTCTTC. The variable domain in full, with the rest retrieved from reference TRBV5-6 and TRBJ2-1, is DAGVTQSPTHLIKTRGQQVTLRCSPKSGHDTVSWYQQALGQGPQFIFQYYEEEERQRGNFPDRFSGHQFPNYSSELNVNALLLGDSALYLCASSLEGRDNEQFFGPGTRLTVL.

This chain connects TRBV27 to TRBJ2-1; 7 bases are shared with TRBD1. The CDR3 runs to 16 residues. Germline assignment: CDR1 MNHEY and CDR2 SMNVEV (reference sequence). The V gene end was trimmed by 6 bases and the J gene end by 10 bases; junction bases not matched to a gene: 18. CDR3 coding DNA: TGTGCCAGCAGCAACAGGGGTTGGTACATGGTTGAAGAGCAGTTCTTC. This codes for CASSNRGWYMVEEQFF.

Here the CDR3 DNA reads TGTGCCAGCAGTTTCGAACTAGTGGCGGATACGCAGTATTTT. Protein: CASSFELVADTQYF. The V call is TRBV28, the J call TRBJ2-3; D might be TRBD2 (5 bases). The CDR3 consists of 14 residues. The V gene lost 3 bases and the J gene lost 6 bases, with 13 bases spanning the gap. CDR1 is MDHEN and CDR2 is SYDVKM in the germline V gene.

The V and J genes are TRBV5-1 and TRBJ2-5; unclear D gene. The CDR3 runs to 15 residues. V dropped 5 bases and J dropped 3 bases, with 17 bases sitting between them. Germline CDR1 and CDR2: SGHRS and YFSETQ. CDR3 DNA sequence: TGCGCCAGCAGTATGGGCAGCCCGTCGGAAGAGACCCAGTACTTC. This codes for CASSMGSPSEETQYF.

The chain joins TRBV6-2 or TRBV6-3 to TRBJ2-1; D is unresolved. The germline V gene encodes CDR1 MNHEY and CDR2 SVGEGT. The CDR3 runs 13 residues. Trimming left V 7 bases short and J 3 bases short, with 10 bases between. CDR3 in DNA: TGTGCCAGCACTAGACCGGGCTACAATGAGCAGTTCTTC. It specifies CASTRPGYNEQFF.

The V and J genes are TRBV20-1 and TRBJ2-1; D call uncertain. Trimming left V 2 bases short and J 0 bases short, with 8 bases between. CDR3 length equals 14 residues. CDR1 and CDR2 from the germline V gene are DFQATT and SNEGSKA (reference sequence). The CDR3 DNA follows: TGCAGTGCTAGACGTCCCCCCTCCTACAATGAGCAGTTCTTC. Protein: CSARRPPSYNEQFF.

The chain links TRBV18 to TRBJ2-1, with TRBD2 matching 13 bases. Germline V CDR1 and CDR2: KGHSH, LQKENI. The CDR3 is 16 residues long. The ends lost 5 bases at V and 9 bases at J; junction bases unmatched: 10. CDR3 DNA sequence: TGTGCCAGCTCATCCCGACTAGCGGGGGGTTTGGGTGAGCAGTTCTTC. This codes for CASSSRLAGGLGEQFF.

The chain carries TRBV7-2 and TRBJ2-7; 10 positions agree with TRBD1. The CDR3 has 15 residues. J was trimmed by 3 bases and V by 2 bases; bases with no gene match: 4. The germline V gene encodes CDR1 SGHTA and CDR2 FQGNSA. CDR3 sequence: CASSLTRTGGYEQYF. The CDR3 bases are TGTGCCAGCAGCTTAACCAGGACAGGGGGCTACGAGCAGTACTTC.

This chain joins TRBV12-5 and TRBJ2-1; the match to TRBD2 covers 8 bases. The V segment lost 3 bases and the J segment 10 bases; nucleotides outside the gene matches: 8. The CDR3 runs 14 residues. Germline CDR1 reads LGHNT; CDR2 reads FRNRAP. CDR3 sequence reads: CASGFSHGRGEQFF. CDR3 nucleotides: TGTGCTAGTGGTTTTTCTCACGGGAGGGGCGAGCAGTTCTTC.

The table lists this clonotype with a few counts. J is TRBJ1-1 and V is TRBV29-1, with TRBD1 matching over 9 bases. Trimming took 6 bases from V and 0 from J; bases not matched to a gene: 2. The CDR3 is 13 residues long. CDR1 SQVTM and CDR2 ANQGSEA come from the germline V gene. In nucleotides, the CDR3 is TGCAGCGTCCGGGACAGGGTGAACACTGAAGCTTTCTTT. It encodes CSVRDRVNTEAFF.

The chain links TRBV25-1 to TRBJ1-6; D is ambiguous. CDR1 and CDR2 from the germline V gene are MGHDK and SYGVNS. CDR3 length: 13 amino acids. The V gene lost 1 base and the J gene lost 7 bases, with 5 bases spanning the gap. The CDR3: CASSESGNSPLHF. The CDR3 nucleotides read TGTGCCAGCAGTGAATCGGGGAATTCACCCCTCCACTTT.

The CDR3 bases are TGTGCCAGCAGTCCGCCCCGTGAGTTTCGGACTAGCGGGTGGCCGGAATACAATGAGCAGTTCTTC. This sequence encodes CASSPPREFRTSGWPEYNEQFF. The chain uses TRBV25-1 and TRBJ2-1; 11 bases fit TRBD2. CDR1 and CDR2 (germline): MGHDK, SYGVNS. The CDR3 length is 22 residues. The J segment lost 4 bases and the V segment lost 5 bases, leaving 25 bases of the junction unmatched.

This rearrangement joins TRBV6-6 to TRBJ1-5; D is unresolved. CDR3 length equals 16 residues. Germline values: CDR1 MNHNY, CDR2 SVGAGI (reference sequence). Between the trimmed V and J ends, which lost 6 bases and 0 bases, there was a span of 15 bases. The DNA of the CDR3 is TGTGCCAGCAGCCTACAAAGGAAAGATAGCAATCAGCCCCAGCATTTT. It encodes CASSLQRKDSNQPQHF.

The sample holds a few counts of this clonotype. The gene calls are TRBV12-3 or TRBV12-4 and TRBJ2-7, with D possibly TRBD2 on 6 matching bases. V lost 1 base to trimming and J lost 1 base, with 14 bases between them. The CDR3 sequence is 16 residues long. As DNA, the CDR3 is TGTGCCAGCAGTTTAGGCCTAGCGAGAGGTTCCTACGAGCAGTACTTC. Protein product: CASSLGLARGSYEQYF.

The CDR3: CASSQEEQAGGTDTQYF. In nucleotides, the CDR3 is TGTGCCAGCAGCCAAGAGGAACAAGCGGGAGGCACAGATACGCAGTATTTT. V and J are TRBV4-2 and TRBJ2-3; the match to TRBD2 covers 8 bases. The CDR3 spans 17 residues. V shed 0 bases and J 1 base; nucleotides not matched to a gene: 6. The germline V gene has CDR1 LGHNA and CDR2 YNFKEQ.